These T cell receptor beta chains were read from a single sample in a study of T cells after posttransplantation cyclophosphamide. The data were produced by immunoSEQ multiplex PCR, yet TCRdb's version contains in-frame clones alone and is incomplete. This sample yields some 64,000 clones, of which approximately 92% are seen a single time; under 3% belongs to the top ten. Sample: PBMCs. These receptors originate from a woman younger than 45 in good health and a related stem cell transplant donor. CDR3s include the opening cysteine and the closing phenylalanine or tryptophan. D genes are given only for firm matches.

J gene	V gene	D gene	CDR3 protein	CDR3 DNA
TRBJ2-3	TRBV6-5	-	CASSPGQWGGNTQYF	TGTGCCAGCAGCCCGGGTCAGTGGGGCGGAAATACGCAGTATTTT
TRBJ2-3	TRBV9	TRBD1	CASSVEGAGADTQYF	TGTGCCAGCAGCGTAGAGGGGGCAGGGGCAGATACGCAGTATTTT
TRBJ1-1	TRBV10-3	-	CAIRNQGNTEAFF	TGTGCCATCAGGAATCAGGGGAACACTGAAGCTTTCTTT
TRBJ1-2	TRBV19	-	CASRLGNYGYTF	TGTGCCAGTAGGCTCGGGAACTATGGCTACACCTTC
TRBJ1-1	TRBV5-1	-	CASSLASLGTEAFF	TGCGCCAGCAGCTTGGCCAGTCTAGGCACTGAAGCTTTCTTT
TRBJ1-5	TRBV5-1	-	CASSIRDGGPQHF	TGCGCCAGCAGCATCCGGGACGGGGGTCCCCAGCATTTT
TRBJ2-2	TRBV5-1	-	CASSLALTPTNTGELFF	TGCGCCAGCAGCTTGGCCTTAACACCAACGAACACCGGGGAGCTGTTTTTT
TRBJ2-7	TRBV7-2	TRBD2	CASSPTSGGVYEQYF	TGTGCCAGCAGCCCCACTAGCGGGGGGGTCTACGAGCAGTACTTC
TRBJ1-1	TRBV4-2	TRBD1	CASSPGGGGNEAFF	TGTGCCAGCAGCCCAGGGGGAGGGGGCAATGAAGCTTTCTTT
TRBJ1-1	TRBV7-9	-	CASSLGGGSKNTEAFF	TGTGCCAGCAGCTTAGGTGGGGGTTCAAAGAACACTGAAGCTTTCTTT
TRBJ1-6	TRBV11-2	-	CASSSRRAGGNSPLHF	TGTGCCAGCAGCTCACGACGGGCCGGAGGGAATTCACCCCTCCACTTT
TRBJ1-1	TRBV28	-	CASSPGQNTEAFF	TGTGCCAGCAGCCCAGGGCAGAACACTGAAGCTTTCTTT
TRBJ1-2	TRBV20-1	-	CSAKGDSGYTF	TGCAGTGCTAAAGGGGACTCTGGCTACACCTTC
TRBJ1-1	TRBV18	-	CASSPFPGERTEAFF	TGTGCCAGCTCACCATTCCCAGGGGAGAGGACTGAAGCTTTCTTT
TRBJ1-1	TRBV2	-	CASKRDLNTEAFF	TGTGCCAGCAAGAGAGATTTGAACACTGAAGCTTTCTTT
TRBJ1-1	TRBV13	-	CASSRVDSEAFF	TGTGCCAGCAGCCGAGTCGACAGTGAAGCTTTCTTT
TRBJ1-1	TRBV7-8	-	CASSLGGRYTEAFF	TGTGCCAGCAGCTTAGGTGGAAGATACACTGAAGCTTTCTTT
TRBJ2-7	TRBV11-3	TRBD1	CASSPRPGQYGSYEQYF	TGTGCCAGCAGCCCCCGACCGGGACAGTATGGCTCCTACGAGCAGTACTTC
TRBJ2-7	TRBV7-9	TRBD2	CASSLTTSAGEQYF	TGTGCCAGCAGCTTAACGACTAGCGCCGGCGAGCAGTACTTC
TRBJ1-5	TRBV7-8	TRBD1	CASSLIGTGSNQPQHF	TGTGCCAGCAGCTTGATCGGGACAGGGAGTAATCAGCCCCAGCATTTT
TRBJ1-2	TRBV5-1	TRBD1	CASSLGGQGISYTF	TGCGCCAGCAGCTTGGGGGGACAGGGTATAAGCTACACCTTC
TRBJ1-5	TRBV7-6	-	CASSQTAYNQPQHF	TGTGCCAGCAGCCAGACAGCTTACAATCAGCCCCAGCATTTT
TRBJ2-1	TRBV5-1	-	CASSLGQGSNNEQFF	TGCGCCAGCAGCTTGGGGCAGGGTTCGAACAATGAGCAGTTCTTC
TRBJ1-2	TRBV12-5	TRBD1	CASGPTGGIYGYTF	TGTGCTAGTGGTCCGACAGGGGGCATCTATGGCTACACCTTC
TRBJ2-5	TRBV27	-	CASSHQETQYF	TGTGCCAGCAGTCACCAGGAGACCCAGTACTTC
TRBJ1-6	TRBV7-8	-	CASSLVGDSQSSYNSPLHF	TGTGCCAGCAGCTTAGTAGGTGACAGCCAGAGCTCCTATAATTCACCCCTCCACTTT